This T cell receptor beta chain was identified in a study of blood T cell repertoires in COVID-19. In the source study's methods: Amplification of reference gene primers was used by the study to estimate nucleated cell counts. Assay: immunoSEQ multiplex PCR; the TCRdb copy retains only in-frame clones and omits some. V and J calls and clone size follow that table, whereas D and trimming were derived from the DNA. The data show over 200,000 clones, approximately 82% seen once. V lost 2 bases, J lost 6 bases, and 3 bases stayed unmatched. Germline values: CDR1 SGHNT, CDR2 YENEEA. The CDR3 length is 13 residues. This clone was seen once.

The sequencing input was peripheral blood. This TCR was sampled from a man between 35 and 55 years old who had recovered from COVID-19. The chain carries TRBV11-3 and TRBJ1-2; TRBD1 matches at 7 bases. CDR3: CASSLRGGDGYTF. CDR3 sequence (DNA): TGTGCCAGCAGCTTAAGAGGGGGCGATGGCTACACCTTC.